The 32 T cell receptor beta chains reported below all come from one sample, sequenced in a study of shared clonotypes between healthy human individuals. Clones were read by immunoSEQ multiplex PCR, and TCRdb kept only the in-frame ones, dropping some. The sample contains 2 million to 2.5 million clones, roughly 93% of which appear only once. Material for sequencing was naive CD4+ T cells from PBMCs. Indicated subset: CD45RA+ positively selected. The source is a man between 18 and 29 years old in good health. Some clones in this sample may be carry-over from other donors' samples.

This chain joins TRBV25-1 and TRBJ1-1; D may be TRBD1 (6 bases). CDR1 and CDR2 from the germline V gene are MGHDK and SYGVNS. V was shortened by 5 bases and J by 5 bases, with 12 bases between the two germline ends. The CDR3 is 13 residues long. The CDR3 sequence is CASSPGGGTEAFF. Written as DNA, the CDR3 is TGTGCCAGCAGTCCAGGAGGGGGAACTGAAGCTTTCTTT.

The chain uses TRBV6-6 and TRBJ1-1; no reliable D call. The germline V gene has CDR1 MNHNY and CDR2 SVGAGI (reference sequence). The CDR3 totals 15 residues. Trimming took off 6 bases at V and 6 bases at J, with 20 bases between the two ends. This chain's CDR3 is CASSLTGGRGPEAFF. The CDR3 nucleotides are TGTGCCAGCAGCCTAACGGGAGGACGCGGACCTGAAGCTTTCTTT.

On this clone itself: An end of the junction does not agree with germline; a read error may underlie this. The chain joins TRBV23-1 to TRBJ1-3; D unclear. TRBV23-1 is an ORF; its function is uncertain. This CDR3 spans 8 amino acids. The CDR3 loop is CASSHRHF. The DNA for the CDR3 is TGCGCCAGCAGTCATCGGCATTTT.

The rearrangement links TRBV5-5 to TRBJ1-2; D remains unclear. This CDR3 comprises 15 residues. Germline V gene data show CDR1 as SGHKS and CDR2 as YYEKEE (reference sequence). With 1 base removed from V and 2 bases from J, the gap between germline ends came to 12 bases. CDR3 amino acids: CASSLQSALNYGYTF. The CDR3 bases are TGTGCCAGCAGCTTGCAGTCAGCACTGAACTATGGCTACACCTTC.

CDR3 coding DNA: TGTGCCAGCAGCTTAACGGCGAGCTCCTACAATGAGCAGTTCTTC. Translation: CASSLTASSYNEQFF. The V call is TRBV7-2, the J call TRBJ2-1, with D unresolved. Germline V CDR1 and CDR2: SGHTA, FQGNSA. V lost 2 bases to trimming and J lost 0 bases, with 8 bases between them. The CDR3 extends over 15 amino acids.

The rearrangement uses TRBV19 and TRBJ2-3; 8 bases agree with TRBD1. J gave up 4 bases and V 6 bases, and 18 bases lay outside the gene matches. Looked up from germline, CDR1 is LNHDA and CDR2 is SQIVND (reference sequence). CDR3 size: 18 residues. This CDR3 reads CASSNIGQGGGSADTQYF. The CDR3 coding sequence is TGTGCCAGTAGCAACATAGGACAGGGTGGAGGATCCGCAGATACGCAGTATTTT.

The rearrangement links TRBV18 to TRBJ2-2; no firm D call. Germline CDR1 KGHSH, CDR2 LQKENI. Trimming cost V 3 bases and J 8 bases, with 10 bases left between them. This CDR3 contains 13 residues. In nucleotides, the CDR3 is TGTGCCAGCTCACCTAATCCGGCTGGGGAGCTGTTTTTT. It yields the protein CASSPNPAGELFF.

CDR3 loop: CASSPRLRGDTEAFF. For the CDR3, the DNA is TGTGCCAGCAGCCCCCGACTAAGGGGCGACACTGAAGCTTTCTTT. The chain carries TRBV9 and TRBJ1-1; D is perhaps TRBD1 (5 bases). V was clipped by 4 bases and J by 3 bases, with 16 bases between them. CDR3 length equals 15 residues. The germline V gene encodes CDR1 SGDLS and CDR2 YYNGEE.

The rearrangement links TRBV28 to TRBJ1-5; D is undetermined. Looked up from germline, CDR1 is MDHEN and CDR2 is SYDVKM. There are 14 residues in the CDR3. V was cut by 3 bases and J by 0 bases, with 6 bases left in between. The chain's CDR3 is CASSFPYSNQPQHF. CDR3 nucleotide sequence: TGTGCCAGCAGTTTCCCTTATAGCAATCAGCCCCAGCATTTT.

As regards this clone: Other nucleotide sequences from this sample produce the same CDR3. The gene calls are TRBV5-1 and TRBJ2-3; 12 bases fit TRBD2. V lost 4 bases and J lost 0; bases outside the gene matches: 3. In germline, CDR1 is SGHRS, CDR2 YFSETQ. This CDR3 spans 16 amino acids. The DNA of the CDR3 is TGCGCCAGCAGCACGGGGACTAGCGGGAGCACAGATACGCAGTATTTT. Translating gives CASSTGTSGSTDTQYF. The whole variable domain, remainder taken from reference TRBV5-1 and TRBJ2-3, is KAGVTQTPRYLIKTRGQQVTLSCSPISGHRSVSWYQQTPGQGLQFLFEYFSETQRNKGNFPGRFSGRQFSNSRSEMNVSTLELGDSALYLCASSTGTSGSTDTQYFGPGTRLTVL.

The chain's CDR3 is CASSPHGGIGEKLFF. The CDR3 DNA follows: TGTGCCAGCAGCCCCCACGGGGGCATTGGCGAAAAACTGTTTTTT. The chain uses TRBV7-6 and TRBJ1-4, with a weak D call TRBD1 (6 bases). Trimming left V 5 bases short and J 8 bases short, with 18 bases between. CDR1 is SGHVS, CDR2 FNYEAQ, per germline. The CDR3 spans 15 residues.

This chain links TRBV28 with TRBJ2-7; 7 positions agree with TRBD1. This CDR3 region has 12 residues. Germline V gives CDR1 MDHEN, CDR2 SYDVKM. V lost 10 bases, J lost 0 bases, and 3 bases stayed unmatched. The CDR3: CAIRQGSYEQYF. As DNA, the CDR3 is TGTGCCATCAGACAGGGCTCCTACGAGCAGTACTTC.

The genes are TRBV5-8 and TRBJ2-7; no reliable D call. The CDR3 contains 13 residues. From germline, CDR1 is SGHTS and CDR2 YDEGEE. Between the trimmed V and J ends, which lost 2 bases and 4 bases, there was a span of 10 bases. In nucleotides, the CDR3 is TGTGCCAGCAGCTTTTTCAGAGTTTACGAGCAGTACTTC. It codes for CASSFFRVYEQYF. The entire variable domain, with the rest obtained from reference TRBV5-8 and TRBJ2-7, is as follows: EAGVTQSPTHLIKTRGQQATLRCSPISGHTSVYWYQQALGLGLQFLLWYDEGEERNRGNFPPRFSGRQFPNYSSELNVNALELEDSALYLCASSFFRVYEQYFGPGTRLTVT.

The chain links TRBV18 to TRBJ2-1; D gene unclear. CDR3 length: 15 amino acids. The germline V and J ends were trimmed by 3 bases and 0 bases, with 9 bases remaining between them. Germline V lookup: CDR1 KGHSH, CDR2 LQKENI. CDR3: CASSPRRNSYNEQFF. The CDR3 DNA reads as TGTGCCAGCTCACCCCGCCGGAACTCCTACAATGAGCAGTTCTTC.

This clone has a handful of counts. This chain connects TRBV7-6 to TRBJ2-2, with D uncertain. In germline, CDR1 is SGHVS, CDR2 FNYEAQ. V lost 4 bases, J lost 5 bases, and 14 bases lay in between. The CDR3 sequence is 15 residues long. In DNA, the CDR3 is TGTGCCAGCAGCTCCATTTACGGAGCGACCGGGGAGCTGTTTTTT. Its protein is CASSSIYGATGELFF.

The chain couples TRBV4-1 to TRBJ1-2; 8 bases align to TRBD1. CDR3 size: 16 residues. Per the germline V gene, CDR1 is MGHRA and CDR2 is YSYEKL. V shed 4 bases, J shed 5 bases, and the junction held 12 bases outside the gene matches. CDR3 in DNA: TGCGCCAGCAGCCCTGACTCAGGGGGCTCGGGATATGGCTACACCTTC. Protein sequence: CASSPDSGGSGYGYTF.

This clone was seen only once. The chain couples TRBV28 to TRBJ1-5, with a weak D call TRBD1 (6 bases). Germline CDR1 MDHEN, CDR2 SYDVKM. The germline V and J ends were trimmed by 6 bases and 2 bases, with 14 bases remaining between them. CDR3 size: 15 residues. The CDR3 coding sequence is TGTGCCAGCAGCCCAGGGGCTGAGGGCAATCAGCCCCAGCATTTT. It codes for CASSPGAEGNQPQHF.

The DNA for the CDR3 is TGCAGCGTTGAGTACAGTTACAATGAGCAGTTCTTC. This sequence encodes CSVEYSYNEQFF. The chain links TRBV29-1 to TRBJ2-1; D call uncertain. The CDR3 is 12 residues long. Germline V gene sequence: CDR1 SQVTM, CDR2 ANQGSEA. The V end was cut by 3 bases, the J end by 4 bases, with 7 bases between.

The chain combines TRBV6-5 with TRBJ2-7, with 9 positions matching TRBD2. Germline lookup yields CDR1 MNHEY and CDR2 SVGAGI. Losses at the gene ends were 5 bases for V and 3 bases for J; bases not matched to a gene: 5. CDR3 size: 14 residues. CDR3: CASSLGLARYEQYF. The CDR3 DNA reads as TGTGCCAGCAGTCTAGGACTAGCGCGCTACGAGCAGTACTTC.

This chain uses TRBV6-5 with TRBJ1-2; 7 bases match TRBD1. CDR3 length: 12 residues. Germline lookup yields CDR1 MNHEY and CDR2 SVGAGI. J lost 7 bases, V lost 6 bases, and 5 bases had no gene match. The CDR3 spells CASSDRAGGYTF. The CDR3 DNA sequence: TGTGCCAGCAGCGACAGGGCTGGTGGCTACACCTTC.

The chain has TRBV6-6 and TRBJ2-5, with a tentative D call TRBD1 (5 bases). Deletions cut 0 bases from V and 5 bases from J, with 16 bases between. Germline CDR1 reads MNHNY; CDR2 reads SVGAGI (reference sequence). CDR3 length equals 16 residues. The DNA of the CDR3 is TGTGCCAGCAGTTACTCGCCAGGGTCGGCGAAGGAGACCCAGTACTTC. Amino acid sequence: CASSYSPGSAKETQYF.

The rearrangement joins TRBV28 to TRBJ1-2; no definite D call. This CDR3 comprises 14 residues. Germline CDR1 is MDHEN and CDR2 is SYDVKM. V was trimmed by 7 bases and J by 2 bases, leaving 14 bases between them. The CDR3 sequence is CASTRLVRNYGYTF. The DNA of the CDR3 is TGTGCCAGCACCCGACTGGTCAGGAACTATGGCTACACCTTC.

The chain is built from TRBV7-9 and TRBJ1-1, with D unresolved. The length of the CDR3 is 13 residues. V shed 5 bases and J shed 1 base, with 8 bases lying between them. Per the germline V gene, CDR1 is SEHNR and CDR2 is FQNEAQ (reference sequence). The CDR3: CASSIDWNTEAFF. In DNA form, the CDR3 reads TGTGCCAGCAGCATAGACTGGAACACTGAAGCTTTCTTT. Drawing the rest from reference TRBV7-9 and TRBJ1-1, the complete variable domain is DTGVSQNPRHKITKRGQNVTFRCDPISEHNRLYWYRQTLGQGPEFLTYFQNEAQLEKSRLLSDRFSAERPKGSFSTLEIQRTEQGDSAMYLCASSIDWNTEAFFGQGTRLTVV.

The chain links TRBV6-1 to TRBJ2-5; TRBD2 matches at 10 bases. The CDR3 loop spans 15 amino acids. Germline lookup yields CDR1 MNHNS and CDR2 SASEGT. With V trimmed by 2 bases and J by 5 bases, 5 bases remained unmatched. The CDR3 spells CASSEFTSGKETQYF. DNA for the CDR3: TGTGCCAGCAGTGAATTCACTAGCGGGAAGGAGACCCAGTACTTC.

A word on this clone: At the DNA level, this CDR3 is encoded by other sequences in the same sample as well. The rearrangement joins TRBV28 to TRBJ1-1; TRBD1 might be the D (6 bases). The CDR3 runs 11 residues. With 8 bases removed from V and 4 bases from J, the gap between germline ends came to 8 bases. Germline V gene sequence: CDR1 MDHEN, CDR2 SYDVKM. The CDR3 DNA is TGTGCCAGCTCCAGGGGCACTGAAGCTTTCTTT. It specifies CASSRGTEAFF.

The CDR3 is CASIFLHSPLHF. The CDR3 DNA reads TGTGCCAGCATCTTCTTGCATTCACCCCTCCACTTT. This chain links TRBV6-5 with TRBJ1-6; D is undetermined. The CDR3 contains 12 residues. Germline V CDR1 and CDR2: MNHEY, SVGAGI. Trimming pared 7 bases from V and 8 bases from J, leaving 9 bases between.

This chain uses TRBV4-2 with TRBJ2-5; D unclear. The germline CDR1 and CDR2 sequences are LGHNA and YNFKEQ. CDR3 length: 14 amino acids. Trimming shortened V by 0 bases and J by 2 bases, and 7 bases separated the two germline ends. The CDR3 protein is CASSQERLQETQYF. DNA for the CDR3: TGTGCCAGCAGCCAAGAACGGTTACAAGAGACCCAGTACTTC.

The chain couples TRBV14 to TRBJ2-2; D is possibly TRBD1 (5 bases). The germline V gene encodes CDR1 SGHDN and CDR2 FVKESK. The CDR3 covers 16 residues. V lost 0 bases and J 5 bases, leaving 13 bases between the germline ends. The DNA of the CDR3 is TGTGCCAGCAGCCAAGATATCAGGGTTCGAACCGGGGAGCTGTTTTTT. Amino acid sequence: CASSQDIRVRTGELFF.

Remarks on this clone: This specimen includes other DNA sequences encoding the same CDR3. V is TRBV9 and J is TRBJ1-2; D possibly corresponds to TRBD1 (5 bases). Trimming shortened V by 2 bases and J by 2 bases, and 7 bases separated the two germline ends. This CDR3 is 13 amino acids long. CDR1 is SGDLS, CDR2 YYNGEE, per germline. As DNA, the CDR3 is TGTGCCAGCAGCGTGGGGACGAACTATGGCTACACCTTC. Its translation: CASSVGTNYGYTF. Full variable domain (rest looked up from reference TRBV9 and TRBJ1-2): DSGVTQTPKHLITATGQRVTLRCSPRSGDLSVYWYQQSLDQGLQFLIQYYNGEERAKGNILERFSAQQFPDLHSELNLSSLELGDSALYFCASSVGTNYGYTFGSGTRLTVV.

The chain employs TRBV28 and TRBJ2-5; 7 bases match TRBD2. This CDR3 has 16 residues. The germline V gene encodes CDR1 MDHEN and CDR2 SYDVKM. V shed 5 bases, J shed 4 bases, and the junction held 13 bases outside the gene matches. DNA of the CDR3: TGTGCCAGCAGTCGAGGTTCAGGCGGGGGAGGAGAGACCCAGTACTTC. Translation: CASSRGSGGGGETQYF.

The genes are TRBV11-2 and TRBJ2-1; 9 positions agree with TRBD2. The V gene end was trimmed by 4 bases and the J gene end by 8 bases; junction bases not matched to a gene: 9. Germline values: CDR1 SGHAT, CDR2 FQNNGV. This CDR3 comprises 15 residues. DNA of the CDR3: TGTGCCAGCAGCTCCCTTAGCGGGAGTAGTTATGAGCAGTTCTTC. Its protein product is CASSSLSGSSYEQFF.

The genes are TRBV11-2 and TRBJ2-1, with D possibly TRBD2 on 6 matching bases. The length of the CDR3 is 15 residues. With 1 base removed from V and 1 base from J, the gap between germline ends came to 8 bases. Germline values: CDR1 SGHAT, CDR2 FQNNGV. For the CDR3, the DNA is TGTGCCAGCAGCTTAGTTCTAGCGTCCTACAATGAGCAGTTCTTC. It encodes CASSLVLASYNEQFF.